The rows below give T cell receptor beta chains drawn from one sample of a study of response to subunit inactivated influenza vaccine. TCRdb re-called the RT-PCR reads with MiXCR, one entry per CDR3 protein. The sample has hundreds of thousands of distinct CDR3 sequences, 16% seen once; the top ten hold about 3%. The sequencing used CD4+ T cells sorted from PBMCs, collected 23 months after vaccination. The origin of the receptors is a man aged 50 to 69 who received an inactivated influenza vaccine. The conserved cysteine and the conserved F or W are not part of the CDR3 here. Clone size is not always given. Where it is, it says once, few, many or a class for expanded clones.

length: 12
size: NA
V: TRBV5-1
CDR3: ASSLPGGQYEQY

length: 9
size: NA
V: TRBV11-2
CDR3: ASSLDQTQY

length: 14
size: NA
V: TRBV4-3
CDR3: ASSQDKLAGANVLT

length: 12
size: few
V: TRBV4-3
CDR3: ASSPGYDGSEAF

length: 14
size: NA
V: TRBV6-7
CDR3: ASSFRSEGATGELF

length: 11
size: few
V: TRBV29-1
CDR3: SVDKGSGDTQY

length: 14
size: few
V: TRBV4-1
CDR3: ASSQGYGGWLEKLF

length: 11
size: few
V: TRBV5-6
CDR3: ASSSAGQSEQF

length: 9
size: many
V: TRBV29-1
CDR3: SVDGNYGYT

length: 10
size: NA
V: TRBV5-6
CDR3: ASSLLYNFQF

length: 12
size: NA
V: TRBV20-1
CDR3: SARGDSASATQH

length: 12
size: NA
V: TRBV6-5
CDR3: ASSYLAGVKEQY

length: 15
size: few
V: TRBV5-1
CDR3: ASSFGRTTILPDTQY

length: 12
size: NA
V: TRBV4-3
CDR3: ASSDYFRADTQY

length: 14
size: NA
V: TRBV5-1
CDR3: ASSLGLAAYQETQY

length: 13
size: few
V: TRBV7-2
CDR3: ASSLDGMPGMPQF

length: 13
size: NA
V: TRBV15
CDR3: ATSRDLVITGELF

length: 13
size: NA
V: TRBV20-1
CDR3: SARQIGGAQETQY

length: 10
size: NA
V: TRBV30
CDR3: AWVRASTEAF